The TCR beta chain under discussion was sequenced for a study of molecular identifiers for immune sequencing clone quantification. General study results and limits: More than 97% of effector molecules, versus under 1% of naive-cell molecules, belonged to clones above 20 RNA copies.

Naive CD8 T cells were FACS-sorted by CD8+CD4-CCR7+CD45RA+ markers. CDR3 length: 12 amino acids. Germline CDR1 reads MNHEY; CDR2 reads SVGAGI. The V gene end was trimmed by 6 bases and the J gene end by 6 bases; junction bases not matched to a gene: 4. This clonotype was observed at least ten times. Antigen unknown. TCRdb called the PCR reads again in MiXCR, with one record for every CDR3 protein. The sample shows about 640,000 distinct CDR3 sequences, 15% to 20% of them seen only once. This TCR was sampled from a human donor in good health. Some libraries in this study had Jurkat cell RNA spiked in. The chain is built from TRBV6-5 and TRBJ1-1, with 7 positions matching TRBD1. The sample was naive CD8+ T cells from blood, with Jurkat cell RNA spiked in. Subset meaning: FACS-sorted CD8+CD4-CCR7+CD45RA+ naive T cells. CDR3 sequence (DNA): TGTGCCAGCAGGACAGGGTTCGCTGAAGCTTTCTTT. Its translation: CASRTGFAEAFF.